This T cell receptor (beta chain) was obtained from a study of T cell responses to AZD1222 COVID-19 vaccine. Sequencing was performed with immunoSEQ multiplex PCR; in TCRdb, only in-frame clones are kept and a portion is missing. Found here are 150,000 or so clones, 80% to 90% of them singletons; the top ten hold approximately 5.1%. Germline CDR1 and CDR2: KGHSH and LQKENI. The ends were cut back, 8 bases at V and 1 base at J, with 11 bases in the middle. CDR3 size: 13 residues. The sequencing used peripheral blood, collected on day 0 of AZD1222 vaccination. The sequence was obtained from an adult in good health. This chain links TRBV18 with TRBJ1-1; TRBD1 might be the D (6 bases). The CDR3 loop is CASQQGGNTEAFF. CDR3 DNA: TGTGCCAGCCAACAGGGCGGGAACACTGAAGCTTTCTTT.